The 27 T cell receptor beta chains below were found in one sample sequenced in a study of CD8 T cells in Susac syndrome. An input of roughly 0.5 to 1 ug of RNA was subjected to reverse transcription using random hexamers. TCRdb analysed the immunoSEQ multiplex PCR reads with MiXCR anew, one entry per CDR3 protein. Of about 180,000 distinct CDR3 sequences in the sample, approximately 94% were seen once. Material for sequencing was CD4+ T cells from PBMCs. The receptor set was obtained from a human donor with Susac syndrome.

The chain is built from TRBV7-2 and TRBJ2-5; 9 bases map to TRBD1. The J segment lost 5 bases and the V segment lost 3 bases, leaving 7 bases of the junction unmatched. Germline V gene lookup returns CDR1 SGHTA and CDR2 FQGNSA. The CDR3 covers 15 residues. The CDR3 nucleotides read TGTGCCAGCAGCTTTTATACCGACAGGGGGGAGACCCAGTACTTC. Residues: CASSFYTDRGETQYF.

V gene TRBV5-1 combines with J gene TRBJ1-2; TRBD1 might be the D (6 bases). The CDR3 consists of 14 residues. Germline CDR1 reads SGHRS; CDR2 reads YFSETQ. Trimming left V 3 bases short and J 7 bases short, with 16 bases between. The CDR3 is CASSYPTGSSGYTF. For the CDR3, the DNA is TGCGCCAGCAGCTACCCAACAGGGAGTAGTGGCTACACCTTC. The variable domain in full, with the rest retrieved from reference TRBV5-1 and TRBJ1-2, is KAGVTQTPRYLIKTRGQQVTLSCSPISGHRSVSWYQQTPGQGLQFLFEYFSETQRNKGNFPGRFSGRQFSNSRSEMNVSTLELGDSALYLCASSYPTGSSGYTFGSGTRLTVV.

The J gene is TRBJ2-5, the V gene TRBV10-3; no clear D gene. V dropped 6 bases and J dropped 5 bases, with 10 bases sitting between them. CDR3 length: 12 residues. Germline lookup yields CDR1 ENHRY and CDR2 SYGVKD. The CDR3 sequence: CAIRLPRETQYF. The DNA of the CDR3 is TGTGCCATCAGGCTACCGCGGGAGACCCAGTACTTC.

This chain links TRBV10-3 with TRBJ2-1; 7 bases line up with TRBD1. The CDR3 spans 14 residues. Germline V gene data show CDR1 as ENHRY and CDR2 as SYGVKD. With V trimmed by 10 bases and J by 5 bases, 11 bases remained unmatched. In DNA form, the CDR3 reads TGTGCCACAAGGTCCCGGGACAGTGACAATGAGCAGTTCTTC. It translates to CATRSRDSDNEQFF.

CDR3 loop: CSANDPFYEQYF. In DNA, the CDR3 is TGCAGTGCTAATGATCCTTTCTACGAGCAGTACTTC. J is TRBJ2-7 and V is TRBV20-1, with D unclear. Germline V CDR1 and CDR2: DFQATT, SNEGSKA (reference sequence). CDR3 size: 12 residues. The V and J ends lost 4 bases and 3 bases respectively, with 10 bases between them.

The J gene is TRBJ2-1, the V gene TRBV5-1; 8 bases match TRBD1. After removal of 0 bases from V and 4 bases from J, the junction contained 6 bases not matched to a gene. The germline gives CDR1 SGHRS, CDR2 YFSETQ. This CDR3 has 16 amino acids. CDR3 sequence reads: CASSLDGQGLYNEQFF. The CDR3 region has the DNA TGCGCCAGCAGCTTGGATGGACAGGGTCTATACAATGAGCAGTTCTTC.

V gene TRBV27 combines with J gene TRBJ2-5; no firm D call. The CDR3 length is 14 residues. Germline CDR1 MNHEY, CDR2 SMNVEV (reference sequence). V shed 3 bases and J shed 6 bases, with 14 bases lying between them. Here the CDR3 reads CASSFLPGAQTQYF. Written as DNA, the CDR3 is TGTGCCAGCAGTTTCTTGCCTGGCGCGCAGACCCAGTACTTC.

This chain uses TRBV15 with TRBJ2-4, with a possible D match to TRBD1 (7 bases). V gave up 5 bases and J gave up 0 bases, with 14 bases separating them. The CDR3 has 16 amino acids. Germline assignment: CDR1 LNHNV and CDR2 YYDKDF (reference sequence). The CDR3 reads CATSPRQGLAKNIQYF. The DNA of the CDR3 is TGTGCCACCAGCCCTCGACAGGGACTAGCCAAAAACATTCAGTACTTC.

The chain combines TRBV2 with TRBJ1-2, with D uncertain. Deletions cut 4 bases from V and 8 bases from J, with 11 bases between. CDR1 SNHLY and CDR2 FYNNEI come from the germline V gene. The CDR3 sequence is 12 residues long. In DNA form, the CDR3 reads TGTGCCAGCAGTGCGGAGGGTGGGGGCTACACCTTC. Its protein product is CASSAEGGGYTF.

For this clonotype: Germline and junction disagree at one end, which may indicate a read error. V gene TRBV12-3 or TRBV12-4 combines with J gene TRBJ1-1; D ambiguous. The length of the CDR3 is 12 residues. The CDR3 DNA is TGTGCCAGTAGTTTAGTGAACACTGAAGCTTTCTTT. It translates to CASSLVNTEAFF.

The genes are TRBV7-2 and TRBJ1-1; D gene ambiguous. The V end lost 3 bases, the J end lost 1 base, and 9 bases lay between the germline ends. Germline assignment: CDR1 SGHTA and CDR2 FQGNSA. This CDR3 is 14 amino acids long. As DNA, the CDR3 is TGTGCCAGCAGCTTCCAGGATCAGAACACTGAAGCTTTCTTT. It is translated as CASSFQDQNTEAFF. The full variable domain, completed using reference TRBV7-2 and TRBJ1-1, is GAGVSQSPSNKVTEKGKDVELRCDPISGHTALYWYRQSLGQGLEFLIYFQGNSAPDKSGLPSDRFSAERTGGSVSTLTIQRTQQEDSAVYLCASSFQDQNTEAFFGQGTRLTVV.

This clonotype is a singleton in its sample. The gene calls are TRBV15 and TRBJ2-3; 11 bases are a match to TRBD2. There are 15 residues in the CDR3. The V segment lost 3 bases and the J segment 2 bases; nucleotides outside the gene matches: 1. CDR1 LNHNV and CDR2 YYDKDF come from the germline V gene (reference sequence). The CDR3, as DNA: TGTGCCACCAGCAGGGGACTAGCGGCCACAGATACGCAGTATTTT. It specifies CATSRGLAATDTQYF.

The V and J genes are TRBV5-1 and TRBJ2-3; 7 bases align to TRBD1. Germline lookup yields CDR1 SGHRS and CDR2 YFSETQ. The CDR3 runs to 14 residues. V was clipped by 5 bases and J by 3 bases; unmatched bases: 6. The CDR3 DNA follows: TGCGCCAGCAGGATCGGACAGGAAACAGATACGCAGTATTTT. It is translated as CASRIGQETDTQYF.

The rearrangement links TRBV20-1 to TRBJ2-3, with D maybe TRBD2 (5 bases). The CDR3 spans 13 residues. Per the germline V gene, CDR1 is DFQATT and CDR2 is SNEGSKA (reference sequence). V was trimmed by 6 bases and J by 1 base, leaving 11 bases between them. CDR3 amino acids: CSAEGSGTDTQYF. In DNA, the CDR3 is TGCAGTGCCGAGGGATCAGGCACAGATACGCAGTATTTT.

The chain is built from TRBV12-5 and TRBJ2-5; perhaps TRBD1 as D (7 bases). CDR1 LGHNT and CDR2 FRNRAP come from the germline V gene. The V end lost 5 bases, the J end lost 1 base, and 14 bases lay between the germline ends. The CDR3 totals 15 residues. CDR3 coding DNA: TGTGCTAGTGGTCCCCACCAGGGGGGCCAAGAGACCCAGTACTTC. Protein sequence: CASGPHQGGQETQYF. Complete variable domain (other parts from reference TRBV12-5 and TRBJ2-5): DARVTQTPRHKVTEMGQEVTMRCQPILGHNTVFWYRQTMMQGLELLAYFRNRAPLDDSGMPKDRFSAEMPDATLATLKIQPSEPRDSAVYFCASGPHQGGQETQYFGPGTRLLVL.

The rearrangement uses TRBV5-4 and TRBJ2-3; D is possibly TRBD1 or TRBD2 (5 bases each). The CDR3 has 14 residues. The V gene lost 3 bases and the J gene lost 2 bases, with 10 bases spanning the gap. Germline V gives CDR1 SGHNT, CDR2 YYREEE (reference sequence). This CDR3 reads CASSSGQHTDTQYF. The CDR3, as DNA: TGTGCCAGCAGCTCGGGGCAGCACACAGATACGCAGTATTTT. Looking up the rest from reference TRBV5-4 and TRBJ2-3 gives the full variable domain: ETGVTQSPTHLIKTRGQQVTLRCSSQSGHNTVSWYQQALGQGPQFIFQYYREEENGRGNFPPRFSGLQFPNYSSELNVNALELDDSALYLCASSSGQHTDTQYFGPGTRLTVL.

V and J are TRBV6-6 and TRBJ2-1; D possibly uses TRBD1 or TRBD2 (6 bases each). CDR1 and CDR2 (germline): MNHNY, SVGAGI (reference sequence). Deletions cut 10 bases from V and 3 bases from J, with 13 bases between. This CDR3 contains 13 residues. The CDR3 reads CATGAGVYNEQFF. CDR3 nucleotides: TGTGCCACGGGGGCCGGGGTCTACAATGAGCAGTTCTTC.

The CDR3 region is CAISLDGGEQYF. In nucleotides, the CDR3 is TGTGCCATCAGTTTGGACGGCGGCGAGCAGTACTTC. The chain recombines TRBV10-3 with TRBJ2-7; D remains unclear. The length of the CDR3 is 12 residues. CDR1 is ENHRY, CDR2 SYGVKD, per germline. Trimming stripped 5 bases from V and 6 bases from J, with 11 bases between.

The chain is built from TRBV3-1 and TRBJ1-5, with D uncertain. The germline gives CDR1 LGHDT, CDR2 YNNKEL (reference sequence). V lost 3 bases and J 16 bases, leaving 13 bases between the germline ends. This CDR3 is built from 11 residues. The CDR3 coding sequence is TGTGCCAGCAGCCAGGCCGGTGACCTTCATTTT. As protein: CASSQAGDLHF.

The chain combines TRBV3-1 with TRBJ1-1; D not resolved. CDR1 and CDR2 from the germline V gene are LGHDT and YNNKEL (reference sequence). V shed 4 bases and J shed 8 bases, with 11 bases lying between them. This CDR3 is built from 12 residues. The CDR3 loop is CASSPLLGEAFF. CDR3 DNA sequence: TGTGCCAGCAGCCCTCTGCTTGGCGAAGCTTTCTTT.

V usage is TRBV2 and J usage is TRBJ2-7; D is ambiguous. V lost 3 bases, J lost 9 bases, and 15 bases lay in between. The CDR3 consists of 13 residues. CDR1 and CDR2 from the germline V gene are SNHLY and FYNNEI. CDR3 region: CASSDRVSLRQYF. The DNA of the CDR3 is TGTGCCAGCAGTGATCGCGTTTCACTACGGCAGTACTTC.

V gene TRBV4-3 combines with J gene TRBJ1-1; D is perhaps TRBD1 (5 bases). Germline-derived CDR1 and CDR2 are LGHNA and YSLEER. The CDR3 contains 13 residues. With 3 bases removed from V and 11 bases from J, the gap between germline ends came to 16 bases. The CDR3, as DNA: TGCGCCAGCAGCCACACGAAGGGTAAGGGGGCTTTCTTT. Residues: CASSHTKGKGAFF.

The CDR3 region is CASSLSGNTDTQYF. The CDR3 coding sequence is TGTGCCAGCAGCTTGTCCGGGAACACAGATACGCAGTATTTT. The chain carries TRBV12-3 or TRBV12-4 and TRBJ2-3; possible D gene TRBD2, 5 bases. This CDR3 has 14 residues. V shed 6 bases and J shed 2 bases, with 12 bases lying between them.

This chain joins TRBV20-1 and TRBJ2-3; TRBD2 is a possible D gene (7 bases). V was cut by 4 bases and J by 5 bases, with 28 bases left in between. Germline assignment: CDR1 DFQATT and CDR2 SNEGSKA (reference sequence). This CDR3 spans 18 amino acids. CDR3 DNA sequence: TGCAGTGCTACCCCGGGGGCGGCGGGGGCCCGGCGGGGAGATACGCAGTATTTT. This gives the protein CSATPGAAGARRGDTQYF.

This chain uses TRBV9 with TRBJ2-7, with a possible D match to TRBD2 (5 bases). The ends were cut back, 0 bases at V and 2 bases at J, with 12 bases in the middle. The CDR3 extends over 15 amino acids. Germline loops: CDR1 SGDLS, CDR2 YYNGEE. CDR3 sequence (DNA): TGTGCCAGCAGCGTAGACCCCGGGGAAACCTACGAGCAGTACTTC. It yields the protein CASSVDPGETYEQYF.

This clonotype occurred once. The chain employs TRBV14 and TRBJ2-7; D remains unclear. V lost 4 bases and J lost 4, with 17 bases in between. This CDR3 is built from 15 residues. Germline assignment: CDR1 SGHDN and CDR2 FVKESK. CDR3 DNA: TGTGCCAGCAGCCCGTTGGGCGAGAGTCGATACGAGCAGTACTTC. Its protein product is CASSPLGESRYEQYF.

The rearrangement uses TRBV7-3 and TRBJ2-7, with 8 bases aligning to TRBD2. V lost 5 bases to trimming and J lost 4 bases; unmatched junction nucleotides: 4. The length of the CDR3 is 13 residues. Per germline, CDR1 SGHTA and CDR2 FQGTGA. The CDR3 loop is CASSPGREYEQYF. The CDR3, as DNA: TGTGCCAGCAGCCCCGGGAGGGAGTACGAGCAGTACTTC. Together with reference TRBV7-3 and TRBJ2-7, the CDR3 gives the full variable domain: GAGVSQTPSNKVTEKGKYVELRCDPISGHTALYWYRQSLGQGPEFLIYFQGTGAADDSGLPNDRFFAVRPEGSVSTLKIQRTERGDSAVYLCASSPGREYEQYFGPGTRLTVT.